A single sample is the source of the 5 T cell receptor beta chains below, sequenced in a study of cytomegalovirus exposure and HLA in healthy donors. The table came from immunoSEQ multiplex PCR; TCRdb's copy has only in-frame clones and leaves some out. Of 95,000 to 150,000 clones in the sample, approximately 95% are singletons; the top ten hold 1.5% to 2%. The sample consisted of PBMCs. These receptors were obtained from a man younger than 35 in good health and CMV-seronegative.

The chain combines TRBV10-3 with TRBJ2-7, with D possibly matching TRBD2 (6 bases). The CDR3 extends over 12 amino acids. V gave up 6 bases and J gave up 4 bases, with 10 bases separating them. Germline CDR1 and CDR2: ENHRY and SYGVKD. As DNA, the CDR3 is TGTGCCATCAGCGCGGCGGGGTACGAGCAGTACTTC. Amino acids: CAISAAGYEQYF.

In DNA form, the CDR3 reads TGTGCCAGCAGCGCTGGACAGGGGGCAGAGACCCAGTACTTC. This translates into CASSAGQGAETQYF. This chain links TRBV9 with TRBJ2-5; 11 nucleotides match TRBD1. This CDR3 is 14 amino acids long. The germline V gene has CDR1 SGDLS and CDR2 YYNGEE. Unmatched junction bases numbered 2, after V lost 3 bases and J lost 4 bases.

The chain recombines TRBV27 with TRBJ2-5; 7 bases fit TRBD2. J lost 5 bases, V lost 1 base, and 7 bases had no gene match. Germline CDR1 is MNHEY and CDR2 is SMNVEV (reference sequence). The CDR3 totals 15 residues. CDR3 DNA: TGTGCCAGCAGTTTATGGGGGGGTAGCAGTGAGACCCAGTACTTC. Translating it yields CASSLWGGSSETQYF.

The V call is TRBV5-4, the J call TRBJ2-7; D possibly corresponds to TRBD1 (6 bases). Germline CDR1 and CDR2: SGHNT and YYREEE (reference sequence). The V end was cut by 0 bases, the J end by 5 bases, with 15 bases between. This CDR3 has 15 amino acids. This CDR3 reads CASSLGGRGVNEQYF. The CDR3 DNA sequence: TGTGCCAGCAGCTTGGGTGGCAGGGGAGTAAACGAGCAGTACTTC.

The chain combines TRBV4-3 with TRBJ2-5, with TRBD2 matching 9 bases. With V trimmed by 4 bases and J by 5 bases, 11 bases remained unmatched. The CDR3 loop spans 16 amino acids. Germline assignment: CDR1 LGHNA and CDR2 YSLEER. The CDR3 loop reads CASSPSSSGSKETQYF. CDR3 sequence (DNA): TGCGCCAGCAGCCCTTCGAGTAGCGGGAGTAAGGAGACCCAGTACTTC.